The TCR beta chain under discussion was sequenced for a study of long-term antiretroviral therapy in people with HIV (dated by TCRdb to the early 2020s). Context from the whole study: Collection of the earliest samples took place about a decade ahead of the 2015 WHO recommendation for immediate ART, at a time when ART was typically delayed until CD4 counts fell. This retrospective serial study examined whether starting ART and sustained HIV suppression were associated with changes in the composition and diversity of the TRB repertoire in peripheral blood. A total of about 180 cryopreserved PBMC samples were contributed to the cohort by 30 adults with confirmed HIV infection, with samples collected serially over a mean of approximately six years (range 1-12). Among the 30 or so participants with HIV, eleven to twelve were female. No cross-contamination during QIAcube processing was seen in test extractions of a monoclonal T-cell line run alongside roughly 30 polyclonal samples.

In this sample, this clone turned up once. There is no known antigen for this receptor. It has no much larger one-base neighbor in the sample; base qualities were not kept. To be included, a participant needed at least one PBMC sample from before ART initiation plus at least two post-ART samples. Every participant with HIV received treatment in the United States of America. Before DNA extraction, cryopreserved samples of about 0.95-10 million PBMC were thawed and washed. At the time of the earliest PBMC sample for each participant with HIV, ages ranged from roughly 23 to 60 years. Each participant contributed PBMC samples from 1-4 timepoints before ART initiation and 2-8 timepoints after ART initiation, with a median of 7 samples. Serial HIV viral load, CD4+ T-cell count, ART history and demographic data were obtained for every participant. Using a Qiagen kit on a QIAcube, genomic DNA was extracted from unsorted PBMC, with samples processed in batches of 12.

Sequencing of the TRB variable region was done with the immunoSEQ hsTCRB v3.0 assay at survey level resolution. The targeted TRB sequencing depth was roughly 40,000-50,000 T-cell genomes per sample. An Illumina MiSeq with a v3 150-cycle kit was used to sequence the pooled TRB libraries. The paper's processing steps were these. Repertoire analysis ran in R within a reproducible Nextflow workflow covering QC, data transformation and analysis. Custom analyses were implemented in LymphoSeq2, an R package for AIRR-Seq data exploration. A handful of samples that produced fewer than 5000 total TRB sequences were removed, so approximately 170 HIV repertoires were analyzed. Among the approximately 200 retained HIV repertoires, some 59 were collected before ART initiation and 120 to 130 after ART initiation. Each repertoire was downsampled to 5000 TRB nucleotide sequences, and summary statistics were averaged across 100 downsampling iterations. The analysis kept only TRB sequences whose CDR3 regions were at least seven amino acids long. A Shannon entropy-derived clonality score and the Gini coefficient were used to measure diversity. In the repertoire networks, any two of the top 5000 CDR3 amino acid sequences were connected whenever the two sequences differed by an edit distance of one. For TRB CDR3 amino acid sequences, GLIPH2 was used to predict antigen specificity groups and MHC restriction. To flag known CMV, EBV, HIV or tissue antigen associations, CDR3 amino acid sequences were matched against VDJdb and McPAS-TCR. Pre-ART, post-ART and control groups were compared with Wilcoxon signed-rank tests and Holm-Bonferroni correction. TCRdb carries this immuneACCESS record with in-frame sequences only. Its versions omit some clonotypes, under half of them owing to an unresolved V gene in the studies checked, with the rest unexplained. That table supplies the V and J calls and clone size; D and trimming were determined from the DNA. Present in this sample are roughly 25,000 clones, 79% of which were seen just once. The ten largest clones represent more than 9.5% of the sample.

V is shortened by 5 bases, J by 2 bases, and the region joining them spans 3 bases. CDR1 and CDR2, per the germline V gene (reference sequence), are SEHNR and FQNEAQ. The cysteine opens and the phenylalanine closes a CDR3 of 11 amino acids. Only the CDR3 DNA stays, 33 bases, in frame from base 1. Here is what the overall study found, with its caveats: Expanded TRB clones identified before ART initiation dominated the repertoire at all time points, although this dominance fluctuated and declined in many PLHIV after ART. Unsorted PBMC were profiled instead of sorted CD4+ and CD8+ T cells because pre-ART samples had limited cell numbers. Inferences about post-ART repertoire changes were limited because no data were available on ART adherence, viral resistance or therapy changes. CDR3 length ranges in HIV repertoires were narrower than in controls, and network structure suggested an antigen-experienced repertoire with only a slight naive shift after ART. Starting ART was linked to a significant rise in TRB diversity, yet even with long-term ART the diversity remained significantly lower than in transplant donor controls. The samples span the years 2004 to 2017, and the ART regimens used at that time may not be as effective as current regimens. Limited PBMC availability meant only the TCR beta chain was sequenced, without alpha chain pairing.

The clonotype originates from a young man with HIV. The chain was built from TRBV7-9 and TRBJ2-5; the D gene is not confidently resolved. The specimen comprised unsorted PBMCs, sampled 2.1 years after starting antiretroviral therapy. CDR3 sequence: CASSRQETQYF. Read as DNA, the sequence is TGTGCCAGCAGCCGGCAAGAGACCCAGTACTTC. Here the CDR3 is joined to the reference TRBV7-9 and TRBJ2-5 genes, and the full variable domain is: DTGVSQNPRHKITKRGQNVTFRCDPISEHNRLYWYRQTLGQGPEFLTYFQNEAQLEKSRLLSDRFSAERPKGSFSTLEIQRTEQGDSAMYLCASSRQETQYFGPGTRLLVL.